This TCR beta chain was documented in a study of CD8 T cells in ankylosing spondylitis. General study points: In synovial fluid and blood from reactive arthritis, some motif variants were previously reported. Blood from ankylosing spondylitis patients appeared to carry a characteristic roughly 8-variant TCR beta motif. Disease-associated clones were CD8+ and fairly uncommon in peripheral blood.

This CDR3 is 15 amino acids long. Germline CDR1 is SGHTA and CDR2 is FQGNSA. V was pared by 0 bases and J by 5 bases, with 10 bases between. This clonotype was seen ten or more times. Its specificity is unknown. 5'-RACE, quantitative and with molecular barcodes, yielded the TCR beta libraries. TCRdb re-analysed the 5' RACE reads in MiXCR, keeping a single row per CDR3 protein. The table records 250,000 to 350,000 distinct CDR3 sequences, around 20% of them present only once. The chain is built from TRBV7-2 and TRBJ2-2, with TRBD2 as a possible D gene (6 bases). This receptor was obtained from a female donor with ankylosing spondylitis or in good health (not recorded which). The sample was blood, either unsorted or a sorted T cell fraction (not recorded which). The CDR3 region is CASSLAGGWTGELFF. In nucleotides, the CDR3 is TGTGCCAGCAGCTTAGCGGGAGGATGGACCGGGGAGCTGTTTTTT.